These 32 T cell receptor beta chains share one sample of origin, sequenced in a study of molecular identifiers for immune sequencing clone quantification. TCRdb re-called the PCR reads with MiXCR, one entry per CDR3 protein. This table has hundreds of thousands of distinct CDR3 sequences, around 25% appearing once. Sequencing was carried out using naive CD8+ T cells from blood, with Jurkat cell RNA spiked in. Subset here: FACS-sorted CD8+CD4-CCR7+CD45RA+ naive T cells. These receptors came from a human donor in good health. Some libraries in this study had Jurkat cell RNA spiked in.

This chain uses TRBV5-4 with TRBJ1-6, with D perhaps matching TRBD1 (5 bases). Looked up from germline, CDR1 is SGHNT and CDR2 is YYREEE (reference sequence). This CDR3 region has 14 residues. V was pared by 3 bases and J by 6 bases, with 10 bases between. CDR3 DNA: TGTGCCAGCAGCTGGGGGGGTGCTAATTCACCCCTCCACTTT. Protein sequence: CASSWGGANSPLHF. The variable domain in full, completed from reference TRBV5-4 and TRBJ1-6, reads ETGVTQSPTHLIKTRGQQVTLRCSSQSGHNTVSWYQQALGQGPQFIFQYYREEENGRGNFPPRFSGLQFPNYSSELNVNALELDDSALYLCASSWGGANSPLHFGNGTRLTVT.

With regard to this clonotype: This may arise from a read error, as a much more abundant clone is one base away. The CDR3 loop reads CASSLNPGQGAGERYF. The CDR3 region has the DNA TGTGCCAGCAGTTTAAATCCGGGACAGGGGGCGGGCGAGCGGTACTTC. The J gene is TRBJ2-7, the V gene TRBV12-3 or TRBV12-4, with 12 bases lining up with TRBD1. This CDR3 has 16 residues.

The table lists this clonotype with many counts. The CDR3 is CASSLVGQGNEQYF. In nucleotides, the CDR3 is TGTGCCAGCAGCTTGGTGGGACAGGGGAACGAGCAGTACTTC. V gene TRBV5-4 combines with J gene TRBJ2-7, with 10 bases fitting TRBD1. Germline CDR1 SGHNT, CDR2 YYREEE (reference sequence). With V trimmed by 0 bases and J by 5 bases, 2 bases remained unmatched. This CDR3 is 14 amino acids long. Using reference TRBV5-4 and TRBJ2-7 for the parts outside the CDR3, the full variable domain is ETGVTQSPTHLIKTRGQQVTLRCSSQSGHNTVSWYQQALGQGPQFIFQYYREEENGRGNFPPRFSGLQFPNYSSELNVNALELDDSALYLCASSLVGQGNEQYFGPGTRLTVT.

This clonotype has more than one count but fewer than ten. This chain uses TRBV6-2 or TRBV6-3 with TRBJ2-2, with TRBD2 matching over 15 bases. CDR1 and CDR2 (germline): MNHEY, SVGEGT. Germline trimming cut 3 bases from V and 5 bases from J; bases unmatched to any gene: 16. There are 21 residues in the CDR3. The CDR3 DNA sequence: TGTGCCAGCAGTTATTTGCCCGGGACTAGCGGGAGGAGAAGGTCTACCGGGGAGCTGTTTTTT. This codes for CASSYLPGTSGRRRSTGELFF.

This chain links TRBV11-2 with TRBJ1-1; a possible D gene is TRBD1 (5 bases). V lost 3 bases to trimming and J lost 1 base, with 12 bases between them. Germline CDR1 is SGHAT and CDR2 is FQNNGV. CDR3 length: 15 residues. The DNA for the CDR3 is TGTGCCAGCAGCTTCCCTGTAGGGGAGAACACTGAAGCTTTCTTT. As protein: CASSFPVGENTEAFF.

CDR3 DNA: TGTGCCCGCCGTCGGCTACCTGGGACACCCGGCCGAGACGAGCAGTACTTC. Its protein product is CARRRLPGTPGRDEQYF. J is TRBJ2-7 and V is TRBV6-2 or TRBV6-3; a weak D match, TRBD1 (6 bases). V shed 11 bases and J shed 5 bases, with 31 bases lying between them. This CDR3 comprises 17 residues. Germline-derived CDR1 and CDR2 are MNHEY and SVGEGT.

V usage is TRBV5-6 and J usage is TRBJ2-5; 7 bases agree with TRBD2. This CDR3 is built from 16 residues. Germline CDR1 SGHDT, CDR2 YYEEEE. The trim removed 7 bases at V and 2 bases at J, leaving 14 bases unmatched. The CDR3 DNA sequence: TGTGCCAGCCGTTCCGATGCCGGGACTAATCAAGAGACCCAGTACTTC. Its protein product is CASRSDAGTNQETQYF.

The chain uses TRBV6-6 and TRBJ1-1; D uncertain. The CDR3 consists of 14 residues. The V gene's germline CDR1 is MNHNY and CDR2 SVGAGI (reference sequence). V was clipped by 4 bases and J by 4 bases, with 13 bases between them. CDR3 nucleotide sequence: TGTGCCAGCAGTTCCGACCTTGAAGGCACTGAAGCTTTCTTT. Translation: CASSSDLEGTEAFF.

The chain has TRBV12-5 and TRBJ2-1; 11 nucleotides align to TRBD2. The trim removed 2 bases at V and 4 bases at J, leaving 10 bases unmatched. Germline-derived CDR1 and CDR2 are LGHNT and FRNRAP. This CDR3 has 18 residues. Here the CDR3 reads CASGLIIAGGRSYNEQFF. DNA for the CDR3: TGTGCTAGTGGTTTGATTATAGCGGGGGGGAGGTCGTACAATGAGCAGTTCTTC.

A few counts support this clonotype. The chain carries TRBV12-3 or TRBV12-4 and TRBJ1-3; 7 nucleotides line up with TRBD1. Trimming removed 6 bases from V and 6 bases from J; junction bases left unmatched: 8. CDR3 size: 14 residues. The CDR3 DNA reads as TGTGCCAGCAGCATCACAGGGGAGGAAAACACCATATATTTT. Translating gives CASSITGEENTIYF.

This clonotype occurred a few times. The rearrangement uses TRBV19 and TRBJ2-1; no clear D. The germline V gene encodes CDR1 LNHDA and CDR2 SQIVND (reference sequence). The CDR3 loop spans 15 amino acids. V lost 7 bases and J lost 4, with 17 bases in between. The CDR3, as DNA: TGTGCCAGTAAATTCGTCCCTGGCCCATACAATGAGCAGTTCTTC. Protein product: CASKFVPGPYNEQFF.

On this clonotype: This clone may be a read error of a much larger clone one base away. The chain employs TRBV27 and TRBJ1-5; D remains ambiguous. The CDR3 contains 14 residues. Germline V gene sequence: CDR1 MNHEY, CDR2 SMNVEV (reference sequence). The V gene lost 3 bases and the J gene lost 7 bases, with 13 bases spanning the gap. The CDR3 region has the DNA TGTGCCAGCAGTTTTGGCAGGCCCAACCAGCCCCAGCATTTT. Translated: CASSFGRPNQPQHF.

This clonotype has more than one count but fewer than ten. The chain links TRBV7-2 to TRBJ2-7; 14 bases match TRBD2. Germline lookup yields CDR1 SGHTA and CDR2 FQGNSA. The CDR3 covers 19 residues. The V gene end was trimmed by 3 bases and the J gene end by 2 bases; junction bases not matched to a gene: 12. In nucleotides, the CDR3 is TGTGCCAGCAGCTTCACTTCCGGGACTAGCGGGAGAATAACCTACGAGCAGTACTTC. It is translated as CASSFTSGTSGRITYEQYF.

This clonotype was counted at least ten times. The chain employs TRBV19 and TRBJ2-4; 8 bases are shared with TRBD2. Germline V gene data show CDR1 as LNHDA and CDR2 as SQIVND (reference sequence). The CDR3 spans 12 residues. CDR3 DNA sequence: TGTGGTTGCGGCGGGGGGCCGTTGATTCAGTACTTC. It encodes CGCGGGPLIQYF. Combining the CDR3 with reference TRBV19 and TRBJ2-4 gives the whole variable domain DGGITQSPKYLFRKEGQNVTLSCEQNLNHDAMYWYRQDPGQGLRLIYYSQIVNDFQKGDIAEGYSVSREKKESFPLTVTSAQKNPTAFYLCGCGGGPLIQYFGAGTRLSVL.

This clonotype was found a few times. The gene calls are TRBV4-3 and TRBJ2-7; no clear D. Trimming pared 0 bases from V and 2 bases from J, leaving 14 bases between. The CDR3 length is 16 residues. Looked up from germline, CDR1 is LGHNA and CDR2 is YSLEER. The CDR3 region has the DNA TGCGCCAGCAGCCAAGATATGGGCAGGTCCACCTACGAGCAGTACTTC. Its protein product is CASSQDMGRSTYEQYF.

With regard to this clonotype: One end of the junction fails to match germline, which may point to a read error. This CDR3 is CASSRGGQGKSGARVLPF. The CDR3, as DNA: TGTGCCAGCAGCCGTGGGGGACAGGGAAAGTCTGGGGCCCGCGTCCTGCCTTTC. V and J are TRBV7-3 and TRBJ2-6; 9 positions match TRBD1. Germline V gives CDR1 SGHTA, CDR2 FQGTGA. The CDR3 loop spans 18 amino acids.

The V gene is TRBV28, the J gene TRBJ2-7, with D perhaps matching TRBD1 (5 bases). The V and J ends lost 5 bases and 7 bases respectively, with 15 bases between them. The germline CDR1 and CDR2 sequences are MDHEN and SYDVKM. The CDR3 is 13 residues long. The DNA of the CDR3 is TGTGCCAGCAGTCCTATGGGGCCGCGTGAGCAGTACTTC. Translated, it gives CASSPMGPREQYF.

The chain employs TRBV27 and TRBJ2-5, with D possibly matching TRBD2 (6 bases). In germline, CDR1 is MNHEY, CDR2 SMNVEV (reference sequence). CDR3 size: 14 residues. V lost 6 bases, J lost 5 bases, and 16 bases lay in between. Written as DNA, the CDR3 is TGTGCCAGCAGGCGTCGGGGGATTTGGGAGACCCAGTACTTC. Translated: CASRRRGIWETQYF.

The V call is TRBV7-9, the J call TRBJ2-7, with 8 bases aligning to TRBD1. The germline V gene has CDR1 SEHNR and CDR2 FQNEAQ (reference sequence). The CDR3 spans 16 residues. The V and J ends lost 3 bases and 7 bases, in that order; junction bases with no gene match: 14. In DNA form, the CDR3 reads TGTGCCAGCAGCTTTCCGGGACAGGTGGGACGCCGGGAGCAGTACTTC. Translating it yields CASSFPGQVGRREQYF.

A note on this clonotype: This may be a read error: a much more frequent sequence differs by one nucleotide. The J gene is TRBJ2-3, the V gene TRBV4-2; the D is unclear. The germline V gene has CDR1 LGHNA and CDR2 YNFKEQ. Trimming pared 2 bases from V and 10 bases from J, leaving 22 bases between. The CDR3 length is 16 residues. The CDR3 spells CASSQLLTPEFDSQYF. The CDR3 coding sequence is TGTGCCAGCAGCCAACTACTCACCCCCGAGTTTGATTCGCAGTATTTT.

To note about this clonotype: With a much larger clone just one base away, this may be a read error. DNA of the CDR3: TGTGCCAGCAGCCACGGACAGGGGGGATTTGGTGAAGTTTTCTTT. As protein: CASSHGQGGFGEVFF. This rearrangement joins TRBV7-9 to TRBJ1-1; TRBD1 matches 10 bases. Germline V gene sequence: CDR1 SEHNR, CDR2 FQNEAQ (reference sequence). The CDR3 totals 15 residues.

CDR3 nucleotide sequence: TGTGCCAGCAGCCTTTGGACAGACACTAGCACAGATACGCAGTATTTT. Translation gives CASSLWTDTSTDTQYF. The genes are TRBV7-9 and TRBJ2-3; D might be TRBD1 (6 bases). The CDR3 is 16 residues long. CDR1 and CDR2 from the germline V gene are SEHNR and FQNEAQ (reference sequence). Trimming removed 5 bases from V and 0 bases from J, with 15 bases in between.

J is TRBJ2-7 and V is TRBV5-1; D is uncertain. This CDR3 is 14 amino acids long. The V and J ends lost 2 bases and 0 bases respectively, with 9 bases between them. Germline CDR1 and CDR2: SGHRS and YFSETQ. The CDR3 region is CASSFRHNSYEQYF. CDR3 coding DNA: TGCGCCAGCAGCTTCCGACACAACTCCTACGAGCAGTACTTC. The full variable domain, its missing parts supplied by reference TRBV5-1 and TRBJ2-7, is KAGVTQTPRYLIKTRGQQVTLSCSPISGHRSVSWYQQTPGQGLQFLFEYFSETQRNKGNFPGRFSGRQFSNSRSEMNVSTLELGDSALYLCASSFRHNSYEQYFGPGTRLTVT.

Comment on this clonotype: This sequence may be a read error, since a much larger clone differs from it by one base. V and J are TRBV28 and TRBJ2-1; D is unresolved. Trimming removed 10 bases at V and 5 bases at J, with 12 bases between. Germline CDR1 and CDR2: MDHEN and SYDVKM. The CDR3 consists of 12 residues. CDR3 amino acids: CATEHLNNEQFF. CDR3 sequence (DNA): TGTGCCACCGAGCATTTGAACAATGAGCAGTTCTTC.

Turning to this clonotype: With a much larger clone just one base away, this may be a read error. This chain connects TRBV5-3 to TRBJ2-3; D unclear. TRBV5-3 is flagged as an ORF with uncertain function. Trimming removed 10 bases at V and 2 bases at J, with 17 bases between. This CDR3 region has 14 residues. The CDR3, as DNA: TGTGCCGGCAGCTGGCTAGAGAACACAGATACGCAGTATTTT. Translated: CAGSWLENTDTQYF.

This clonotype has only a few counts. The chain is built from TRBV19 and TRBJ1-5; 10 bases are a match to TRBD1. Germline V gives CDR1 LNHDA, CDR2 SQIVND (reference sequence). The CDR3 loop spans 14 amino acids. V lost 11 bases and J lost 3; bases outside the gene matches: 7. CDR3 sequence (DNA): TGTGCCGGAGGGGACAGGGGAAACAATCAGCCCCAGCATTTT. Its translation is CAGGDRGNNQPQHF.

V and J are TRBV27 and TRBJ2-2; perhaps TRBD1 as D (7 bases). The CDR3 sequence is 19 residues long. Trimming shortened V by 0 bases and J by 2 bases, and 19 bases separated the two germline ends. Germline loops: CDR1 MNHEY, CDR2 SMNVEV (reference sequence). The CDR3 region is CASSLSAGQTTKNTGELFF. For the CDR3, the DNA is TGTGCCAGCAGTTTATCGGCGGGACAGACCACGAAAAACACCGGGGAGCTGTTTTTT.

With regard to this clonotype: Given a much more abundant clone one base away, this may be a read error. This chain joins TRBV7-9 and TRBJ2-4; D call uncertain. The CDR3 runs 12 residues. With 1 base removed from V and 11 bases from J, the gap between germline ends came to 9 bases. Germline CDR1 is SEHNR and CDR2 is FQNEAQ (reference sequence). CDR3 sequence (DNA): TGTGCCAGCAGCTTAGAACAGTGGGTTCAGTACTTC. Its translation is CASSLEQWVQYF.

This clonotype was counted only a few times. A much more abundant neighbour one base away suggests this may be a read error. The V and J genes are TRBV7-9 and TRBJ2-3; 8 nucleotides align to TRBD1. V shed 8 bases and J 1 base; nucleotides not matched to a gene: 8. In germline, CDR1 is SEHNR, CDR2 FQNEAQ (reference sequence). The CDR3 length is 15 residues. The CDR3 nucleotides read TGTGCCAGCGGGTTCGCAGGGGGCGGCACAGATACGCAGTATTTT. Encoded protein: CASGFAGGGTDTQYF.

This clonotype has a handful of counts. The chain has TRBV7-9 and TRBJ1-1; 10 bases agree with TRBD1. This CDR3 has 15 residues. The J segment lost 5 bases and the V segment lost 3 bases, leaving 6 bases of the junction unmatched. Looked up from germline, CDR1 is SEHNR and CDR2 is FQNEAQ (reference sequence). The CDR3 sequence: CASSFGTGALTEAFF. DNA of the CDR3: TGTGCCAGCAGCTTCGGGACAGGGGCCCTAACTGAAGCTTTCTTT.

This clonotype was counted only a few times. J is TRBJ2-1 and V is TRBV27, with D perhaps TRBD2 (6 bases). This CDR3 spans 14 amino acids. Trimming stripped 3 bases from V and 6 bases from J, with 12 bases between. Germline loops: CDR1 MNHEY, CDR2 SMNVEV (reference sequence). The CDR3 spells CASSFQTGGNEQFF. The CDR3 DNA is TGTGCCAGCAGTTTCCAGACCGGGGGCAATGAGCAGTTCTTC.

As concerns this clonotype: A much larger clonotype is one base distant, so this may be a read error. The CDR3 region has the DNA TGCGCCAGCAGCCTCGGACTAGTCGCCTACGAGCTGTACTTC. Its protein is CASSLGLVAYELYF. The chain combines TRBV5-1 with TRBJ2-7, with TRBD2 matching 7 bases. The CDR3 covers 14 residues. CDR1 and CDR2 (germline): SGHRS, YFSETQ.